This TCR beta chain was identified during a study of T cell responses to AZD1222 COVID-19 vaccine. Study outcomes and limitations: Only 5 or 6 people who got AZD1222 tested seropositive at baseline. The donor group comprised mostly white British people and more females; the analysis possibly underestimated clonal diversity. Repertoires were collected only later (after the peak T cell response had occurred).

Analysis merged second doses at about 4 or about 12 weeks. Concerning this clone itself: What it recognizes is unknown.

Trimming removed 8 bases from V and 7 bases from J, with 14 bases in between. CDR3 length: 12 residues. TCRdb's table, derived via immunoSEQ multiplex PCR, lists solely in-frame clones and lacks some. The sample has roughly 170,000 clones, approximately 94% seen once. The TCR comes from an adult who received the AZD1222 COVID-19 vaccine. This sample comprised peripheral blood, obtained 28 days after the second AZD1222 dose. V gene TRBV12-3 or TRBV12-4 combines with J gene TRBJ1-1; D is undetermined. Here the CDR3 DNA reads TGTGCCAGCGTAAATGACCCCCATGAAGCTTTCTTT. As protein: CASVNDPHEAFF.